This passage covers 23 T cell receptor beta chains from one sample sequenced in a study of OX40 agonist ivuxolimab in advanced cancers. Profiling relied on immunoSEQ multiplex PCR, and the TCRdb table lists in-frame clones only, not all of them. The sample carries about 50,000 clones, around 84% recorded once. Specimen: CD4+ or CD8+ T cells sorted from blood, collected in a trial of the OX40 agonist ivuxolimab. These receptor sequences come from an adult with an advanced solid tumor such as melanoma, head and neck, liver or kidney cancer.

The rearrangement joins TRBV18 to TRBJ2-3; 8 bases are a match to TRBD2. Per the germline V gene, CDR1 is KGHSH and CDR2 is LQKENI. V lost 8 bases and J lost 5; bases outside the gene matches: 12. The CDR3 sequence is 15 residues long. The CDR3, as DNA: TGTGCCAGCCAGCGGGGGAACACTCTAGGAGATACGCAGTATTTT. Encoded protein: CASQRGNTLGDTQYF.

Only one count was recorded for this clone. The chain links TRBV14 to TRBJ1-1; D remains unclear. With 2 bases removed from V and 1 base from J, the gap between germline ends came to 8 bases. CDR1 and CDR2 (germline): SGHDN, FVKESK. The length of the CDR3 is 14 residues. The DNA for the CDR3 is TGTGCCAGCAGCCAAATTAGCAGGAACACTGAAGCTTTCTTT. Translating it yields CASSQISRNTEAFF.

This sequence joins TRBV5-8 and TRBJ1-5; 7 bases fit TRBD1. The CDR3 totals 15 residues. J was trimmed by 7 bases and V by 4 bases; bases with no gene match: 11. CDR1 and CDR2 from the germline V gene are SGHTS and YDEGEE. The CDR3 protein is CASSTRQGSLQPQHF. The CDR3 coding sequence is TGTGCCAGCAGCACCCGACAGGGATCCTTACAGCCCCAGCATTTT.

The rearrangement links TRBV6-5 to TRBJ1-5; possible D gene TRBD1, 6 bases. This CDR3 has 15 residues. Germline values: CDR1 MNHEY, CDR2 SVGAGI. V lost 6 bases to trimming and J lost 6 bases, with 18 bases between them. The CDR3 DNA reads TGTGCCAGCAGCCTTAGCGTACAGGGACCTCAGCCCCAGCATTTT. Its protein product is CASSLSVQGPQPQHF.

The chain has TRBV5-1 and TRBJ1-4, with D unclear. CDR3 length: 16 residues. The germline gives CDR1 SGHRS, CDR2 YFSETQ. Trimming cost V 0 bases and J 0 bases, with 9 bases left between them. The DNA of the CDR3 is TGCGCCAGCAGCTTGGCCTCAGATGCAACTAATGAAAAACTGTTTTTT. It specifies CASSLASDATNEKLFF.

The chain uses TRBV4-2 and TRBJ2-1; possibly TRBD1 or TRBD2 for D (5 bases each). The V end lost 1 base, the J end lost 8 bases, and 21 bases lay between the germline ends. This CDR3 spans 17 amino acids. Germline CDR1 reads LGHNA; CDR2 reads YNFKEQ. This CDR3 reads CASSQGSGRTAGHEQFF. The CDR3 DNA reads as TGTGCCAGCAGCCAAGGATCGGGACGGACGGCGGGCCATGAGCAGTTCTTC.

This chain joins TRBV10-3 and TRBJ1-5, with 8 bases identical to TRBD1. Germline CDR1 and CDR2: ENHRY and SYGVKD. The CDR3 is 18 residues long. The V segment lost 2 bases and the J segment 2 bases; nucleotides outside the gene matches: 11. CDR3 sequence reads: CAISEPPGTGGGNQPQHF. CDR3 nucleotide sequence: TGTGCCATCAGTGAGCCCCCCGGAACAGGGGGTGGCAATCAGCCCCAGCATTTT.

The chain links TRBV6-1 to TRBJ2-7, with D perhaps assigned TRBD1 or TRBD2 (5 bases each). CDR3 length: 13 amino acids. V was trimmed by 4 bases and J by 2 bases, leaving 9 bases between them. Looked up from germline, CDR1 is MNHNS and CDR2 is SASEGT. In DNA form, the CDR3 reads TGTGCCAGCAGTGTGGGACCTCCCTACGAGCAGTACTTC. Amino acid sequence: CASSVGPPYEQYF.

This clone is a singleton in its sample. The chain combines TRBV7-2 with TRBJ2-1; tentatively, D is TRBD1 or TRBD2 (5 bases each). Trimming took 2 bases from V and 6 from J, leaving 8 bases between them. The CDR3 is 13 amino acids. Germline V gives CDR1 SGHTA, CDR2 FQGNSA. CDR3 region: CASSLTGPNEQFF. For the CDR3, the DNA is TGTGCCAGCAGCTTAACGGGACCCAATGAGCAGTTCTTC.

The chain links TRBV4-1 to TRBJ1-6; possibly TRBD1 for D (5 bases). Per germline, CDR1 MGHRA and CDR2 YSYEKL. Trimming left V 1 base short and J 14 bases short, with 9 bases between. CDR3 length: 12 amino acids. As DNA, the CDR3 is TGCGCCAGCAGCCAAGGGATAGGGGCCCTCCACTTT. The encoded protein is CASSQGIGALHF.

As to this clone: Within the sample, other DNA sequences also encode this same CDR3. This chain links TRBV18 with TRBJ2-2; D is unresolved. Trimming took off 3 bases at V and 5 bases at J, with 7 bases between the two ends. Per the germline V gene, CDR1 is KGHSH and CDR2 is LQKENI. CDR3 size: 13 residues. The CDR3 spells CASSPSGTGELFF. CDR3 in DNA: TGTGCCAGCTCACCCTCTGGAACCGGGGAGCTGTTTTTT.

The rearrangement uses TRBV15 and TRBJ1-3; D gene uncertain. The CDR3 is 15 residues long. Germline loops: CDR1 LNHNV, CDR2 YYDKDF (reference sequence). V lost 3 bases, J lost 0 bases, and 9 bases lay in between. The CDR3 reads CATSRDHFSGNTIYF. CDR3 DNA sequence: TGTGCCACCAGCAGGGACCATTTCTCTGGAAACACCATATATTTT.

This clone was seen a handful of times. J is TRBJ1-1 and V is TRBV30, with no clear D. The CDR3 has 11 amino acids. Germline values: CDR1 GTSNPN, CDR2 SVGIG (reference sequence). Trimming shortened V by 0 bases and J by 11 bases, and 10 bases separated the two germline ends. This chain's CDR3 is CAWSVPRRAFF. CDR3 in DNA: TGTGCCTGGAGTGTTCCCCGGCGGGCTTTCTTT.

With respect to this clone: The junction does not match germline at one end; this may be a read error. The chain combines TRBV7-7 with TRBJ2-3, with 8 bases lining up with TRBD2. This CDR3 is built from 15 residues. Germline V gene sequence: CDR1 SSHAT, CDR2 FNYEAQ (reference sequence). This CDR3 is CASSPGREGTDTQYF. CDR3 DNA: TGTGCTAGCAGCCCCGGGCGGGAGGGCACAGATACGCAGTATTTT. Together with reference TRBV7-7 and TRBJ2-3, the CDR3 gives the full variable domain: GAGVSQSPRYKVTKRGQDVTLRCDPISSHATLYWYQQALGQGPEFLTYFNYEAQPDKSGLPSDRFSAERPEGSISTLTIQRTEQRDSAMYRCASSPGREGTDTQYFGPGTRLTVL.

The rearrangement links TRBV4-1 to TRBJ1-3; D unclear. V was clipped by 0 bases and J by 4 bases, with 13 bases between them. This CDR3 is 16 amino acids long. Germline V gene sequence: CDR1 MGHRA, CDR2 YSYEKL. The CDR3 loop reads CASSQEAPSAGNTIYF. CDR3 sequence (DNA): TGCGCCAGCAGCCAAGAGGCACCGAGTGCCGGAAACACCATATATTTT.

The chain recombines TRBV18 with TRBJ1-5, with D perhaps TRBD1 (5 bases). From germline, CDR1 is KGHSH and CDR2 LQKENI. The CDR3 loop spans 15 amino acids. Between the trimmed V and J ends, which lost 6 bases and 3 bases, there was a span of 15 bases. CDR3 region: CASSPPNRNNQPQHF. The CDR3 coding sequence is TGTGCCAGCTCCCCCCCGAACAGGAACAATCAGCCCCAGCATTTT.

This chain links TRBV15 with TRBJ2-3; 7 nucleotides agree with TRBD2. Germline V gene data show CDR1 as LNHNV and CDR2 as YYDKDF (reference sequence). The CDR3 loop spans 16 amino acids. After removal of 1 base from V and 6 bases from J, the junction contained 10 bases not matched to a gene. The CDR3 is CATSRVGAGAIDTQYF. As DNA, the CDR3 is TGTGCCACCAGCAGAGTAGGTGCGGGAGCGATCGATACGCAGTATTTT.

Here the CDR3 reads CASSSGKREFSDTQYF. DNA for the CDR3: TGTGCCAGCAGCTCCGGGAAGCGGGAGTTCTCAGATACGCAGTATTTT. This rearrangement joins TRBV11-3 to TRBJ2-3; 8 nucleotides agree with TRBD2. Per the germline V gene, CDR1 is SGHNT and CDR2 is YENEEA. The CDR3 spans 16 residues. V lost 4 bases, J lost 4 bases, and 10 bases stayed unmatched. The variable domain in full, completed from reference TRBV11-3 and TRBJ2-3, reads EAGVVQSPRYKIIEKKQPVAFWCNPISGHNTLYWYLQNLGQGPELLIRYENEEAVDDSQLPKDRFSAERLKGVDSTLKIQPAELGDSAVYLCASSSGKREFSDTQYFGPGTRLTVL.

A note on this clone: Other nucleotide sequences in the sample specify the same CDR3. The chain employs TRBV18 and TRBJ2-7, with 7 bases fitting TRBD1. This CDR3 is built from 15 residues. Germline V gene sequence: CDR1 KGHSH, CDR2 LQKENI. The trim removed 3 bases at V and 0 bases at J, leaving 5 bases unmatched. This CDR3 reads CASSPRDRNSYEQYF. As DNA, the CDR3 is TGTGCCAGCTCACCCCGGGACAGAAACTCCTACGAGCAGTACTTC.

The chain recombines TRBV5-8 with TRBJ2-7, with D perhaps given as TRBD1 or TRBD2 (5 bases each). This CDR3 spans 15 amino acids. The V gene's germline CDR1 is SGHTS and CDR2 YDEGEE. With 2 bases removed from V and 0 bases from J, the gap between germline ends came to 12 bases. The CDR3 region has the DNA TGTGCCAGCAGCTTAGAGGGGATCGGCTCCTACGAGCAGTACTTC. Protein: CASSLEGIGSYEQYF.

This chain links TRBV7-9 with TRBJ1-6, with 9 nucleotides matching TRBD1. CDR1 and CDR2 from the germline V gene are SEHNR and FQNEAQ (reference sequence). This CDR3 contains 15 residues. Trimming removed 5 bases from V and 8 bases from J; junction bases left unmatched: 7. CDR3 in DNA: TGTGCCAGCAGCCCGGGACAGGGTCGGCATTCACCCCTCCACTTT. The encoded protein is CASSPGQGRHSPLHF.

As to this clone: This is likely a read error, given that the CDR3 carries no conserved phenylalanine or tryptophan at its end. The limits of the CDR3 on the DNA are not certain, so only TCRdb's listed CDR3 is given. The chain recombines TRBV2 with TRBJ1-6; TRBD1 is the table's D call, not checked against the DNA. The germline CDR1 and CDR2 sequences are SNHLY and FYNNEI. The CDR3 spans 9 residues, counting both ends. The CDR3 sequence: CATTWGRTL.

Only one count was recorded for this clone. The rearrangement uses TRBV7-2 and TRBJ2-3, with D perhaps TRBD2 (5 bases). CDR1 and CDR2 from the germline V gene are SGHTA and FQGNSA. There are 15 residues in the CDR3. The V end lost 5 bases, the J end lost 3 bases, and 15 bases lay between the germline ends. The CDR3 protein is CASSPQRSSTDTQYF. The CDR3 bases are TGTGCCAGCAGCCCCCAGCGGTCTTCGACAGATACGCAGTATTTT.